This T cell receptor beta chain derives from a study of CD8 T cells in Susac syndrome (dated by TCRdb to between 2018 and 2021). At the level of the whole study: Whether CD8+ T cell activation and differentiation in Susac syndrome was antigen driven was tested using repertoire sequencing.

Overall study results and their limits: The number of individuals in the TCR sequencing and HLA analysis was acknowledged as relatively small.

For CDR1 and CDR2, the germline V gene lists KGHDR and SFDVKD. Spanning cysteine to phenylalanine, the CDR3 consists of 15 amino acids. Only the CDR3 region is kept as DNA, spanning 45 bases read in frame from base 1. V drops 4 bases and J drops 6 bases, leaving 15 bases in between. About this clonotype: What antigen it recognizes has not been identified. No much larger clone is present one base from it, and per-base qualities are unavailable.

Peripheral blood CD8+ and CD4+ T cells from healthy donors, Susac syndrome patients and multiple sclerosis patients were profiled using high-throughput TCR beta sequencing. The multiple sclerosis controls were treatment-naive patients who had stable or active relapsing-remitting disease and met the revised McDonald criteria. Bulk CD8+ and CD4+ T cells were purified by magnetic negative isolation, while CD8+ TEMRA cells were enriched using FACS. Blood was collected in EDTA tubes and processed within 24 hours, with PBMCs isolated through density gradient centrifugation. PBMCs intended for TCR sequencing were cryopreserved in liquid nitrogen and were subsequently thawed in a 37 degrees C water bath. The sorted or isolated CD4+, CD8+ and CD8+ TEMRA cells had a purity of 90% or higher. RNA was extracted using the RNeasy kit, and about 0.5 to 1 microgram was reverse transcribed with random hexamers. The immunoSEQ multiplex PCR assay, which covers 54 Vbeta and 13 Jbeta segments, was used to amplify TCR beta CDR3 regions. PCR amplification bias was corrected by using a synthetic template baseline for primer optimization and computational correction. Per the authors' processing: Reads were annotated to V, D and J genes per IMGT and analyzed with immunoSEQ Analyzer, keeping only productive sequences. Clonality was calculated as one minus the Shannon entropy normalized by log2 of the number of productive unique sequences. For each patient and control, public and private clones were evaluated among the 100 most prevalent clones. A clone was defined as Susac-specific if it was absent from the healthy and MS cohorts, from roughly 980 published viral clones and from other ImmuneACCESS disease sequences. TCRdb reprocessing: public reads trimmed at Q25 with fastp, clones called with MiXCR, in-frame beta chains kept. Each CDR3 protein appears once, grouped with its most common genes and DNA. Here the V and J calls rest on TCRdb's processing, not on the authors' analysis. This sample holds 200,000 to 250,000 distinct CDR3 sequences; roughly 96% were observed only once. 0.095% of the sample belongs to the ten largest clones.

The sequence came from a human donor with multiple sclerosis. Sequenced: CD4+ T cells from PBMCs. Recombination joined TRBV24-1 with TRBJ2-1; TRBD1 might be the D gene, on 6 matching bases. In nucleotide form, the sequence is TGTGCCACCAGTGAATCGGGACAAACGCCCAATGAGCAGTTCTTC. Translated, this gives CATSESGQTPNEQFF.